This T cell receptor (beta chain) stems from a study of radiotherapy plus CTLA-4 blockade in lung cancer. Study-wide findings and caveats: Clones of tumor-derived TCRs expanded in blood after radiotherapy plus ipilimumab. Reports state that early shifts in blood T cell clones, with interferon-beta, best predicted response.

Turning to this clone: No antigen is known for it.

The CDR3 has 14 residues. V was clipped by 5 bases and J by 4 bases; unmatched bases: 7. Per the germline V gene, CDR1 is SGHRS and CDR2 is YFSETQ. Assay: immunoSEQ multiplex PCR; the TCRdb copy retains only in-frame clones and omits some. The sample includes 55,000 to 65,000 clones, 77% of them seen just once. This TCR was sampled from a human donor with non-small cell lung cancer who had a partial response to radiotherapy plus ipilimumab. The J gene is TRBJ1-2, the V gene TRBV5-1, with 8 bases aligning to TRBD1. Sequenced here: peripheral blood, sampled from a patient treated with radiotherapy plus ipilimumab. CDR3 amino acids: CASRGTGPIYGYTF. CDR3 coding DNA: TGCGCCAGCAGGGGGACAGGCCCTATCTATGGCTACACCTTC.